What follows are 25 T cell receptor beta chains derived from one specimen sequenced in a study of shared clonotypes between healthy human individuals. Clones were sequenced by immunoSEQ multiplex PCR, and TCRdb holds only the in-frame ones, with some missing. The table has 1.6 million or so clones, less than 99% seen once; the top ten hold around 0.38%. The sample was naive CD4+ T cells sorted from blood. The subset: CD45RA+ positively selected. These receptors all stem from a man younger than 40 in good health.

A word on this clone: Other DNA sequences within the sample encode an identical CDR3. This chain connects TRBV5-6 to TRBJ1-1; no clear D. Per germline, CDR1 SGHDT and CDR2 YYEEEE. The CDR3 is 14 amino acids. V was clipped by 0 bases and J by 2 bases, with 8 bases between them. The CDR3 bases are TGTGCCAGCAGCTTGGGTCCGGCTAACACTGAAGCTTTCTTT. Residues: CASSLGPANTEAFF.

The V gene is TRBV4-1, the J gene TRBJ2-1; tentatively, D is TRBD1 or TRBD2 (5 bases each). The CDR3 totals 15 residues. Looked up from germline, CDR1 is MGHRA and CDR2 is YSYEKL. The V end lost 1 base, the J end lost 8 bases, and 15 bases lay between the germline ends. CDR3 DNA: TGCGCCAGCAGCCAAGCGTCCGGGACCGCGGATGAGCAGTTCTTC. Amino acids: CASSQASGTADEQFF.

The chain carries TRBV7-2 and TRBJ1-5; D may be TRBD1 (6 bases). V was shortened by 0 bases and J by 15 bases, with 15 bases between the two germline ends. The CDR3 sequence is 13 residues long. Germline V gene sequence: CDR1 SGHTA, CDR2 FQGNSA. The CDR3 loop is CASSLANTGIRHF. CDR3 in DNA: TGTGCCAGCAGCTTAGCGAATACAGGGATAAGGCATTTT.

The V and J genes are TRBV12-2 and TRBJ2-2; the D call of TRBD1 is as the table states it, not checked on the DNA. TRBV12-2 is assigned pseudogene status. The CDR3 spans 20 residues. The CDR3 region has the DNA TGTGCAAGTCGCTTAGCCCCCAGACTCCTGACAGGGGCGAACACCGGGGAGCTGTTTTTT. Its translation is CASRLAPRLLTGANTGELFF.

The V call is TRBV5-6, the J call TRBJ1-1, with a weak D call TRBD1 (6 bases). The CDR3 runs 15 residues. CDR1 is SGHDT and CDR2 is YYEEEE in the germline V gene. V dropped 4 bases and J dropped 6 bases, with 19 bases sitting between them. The CDR3 bases are TGTGCCAGCAGCCTACCAGACAGGACCGGCGCTGAAGCTTTCTTT. Amino acid sequence: CASSLPDRTGAEAFF.

The V call is TRBV2, the J call TRBJ2-5; no definite D call. V shed 3 bases and J shed 5 bases, with 7 bases lying between them. CDR1 and CDR2 from the germline V gene are SNHLY and FYNNEI. The CDR3 totals 12 residues. CDR3 residues: CASSDLWETQYF. In DNA form, the CDR3 reads TGTGCCAGCAGTGATCTATGGGAGACCCAGTACTTC. Together with reference TRBV2 and TRBJ2-5, the CDR3 gives the full variable domain: EPEVTQTPSHQVTQMGQEVILRCVPISNHLYFYWYRQILGQKVEFLVSFYNNEISEKSEIFDDQFSVERPDGSNFTLKIRSTKLEDSAMYFCASSDLWETQYFGPGTRLLVL.

A single count supports this clone. The chain is built from TRBV5-1 and TRBJ2-7; TRBD2 matches 10 bases. Germline V lookup: CDR1 SGHRS, CDR2 YFSETQ. The trim removed 2 bases at V and 0 bases at J, leaving 8 bases unmatched. The CDR3 totals 17 residues. CDR3 in DNA: TGCGCCAGCAGCTTCGGGTTAGCGGGAGGTGCCTCCTACGAGCAGTACTTC. Its protein is CASSFGLAGGASYEQYF.

The V gene is TRBV21-1, the J gene TRBJ1-2. TRBV21-1 is noted as a pseudogene. This CDR3 comprises 16 residues. CDR3 nucleotides: TGTGCCAGCACTCCCACTTTAGGAGGAGAGGGCTATGGCTACACCTTC. Translated: CASTPTLGGEGYGYTF.

The rearrangement joins TRBV9 to TRBJ2-7, with a weak D call TRBD2 (5 bases). Germline CDR1 SGDLS, CDR2 YYNGEE. The CDR3 loop spans 15 amino acids. Trimming took off 4 bases at V and 3 bases at J, with 17 bases between the two ends. The CDR3 sequence: CASSLTEVRSYEQYF. The CDR3 DNA reads as TGTGCCAGCAGCTTAACGGAGGTTCGGAGCTACGAGCAGTACTTC.

This rearrangement joins TRBV19 to TRBJ2-1; 14 positions agree with TRBD2. Unmatched junction bases numbered 6, after V lost 6 bases and J lost 8 bases. The V gene's germline CDR1 is LNHDA and CDR2 SQIVND (reference sequence). This CDR3 comprises 15 residues. CDR3 sequence: CASRRLAGGRDEQFF. DNA of the CDR3: TGTGCCAGTAGAAGACTAGCGGGAGGGCGGGATGAGCAGTTCTTC.

The V and J genes are TRBV5-1 and TRBJ2-2; 7 nucleotides line up with TRBD1. The CDR3 is made up of 16 amino acids. Germline trimming cut 7 bases from V and 5 bases from J; bases unmatched to any gene: 14. Germline V gene lookup returns CDR1 SGHRS and CDR2 YFSETQ. CDR3 coding DNA: TGCGCCAGCCTCCCTGACGGGACAGAACTTACCGGGGAGCTGTTTTTT. This encodes CASLPDGTELTGELFF.

V is TRBV6-4 and J is TRBJ2-7, with TRBD1 matching over 10 bases. The CDR3 is made up of 20 amino acids. With 6 bases clipped from V and 4 bases from J, the junction kept 24 bases outside the gene matches. CDR1 MRHNA and CDR2 SNTAGT come from the germline V gene. Here the CDR3 reads CASRTRPGQGKNHFHYEQYF. The CDR3 bases are TGTGCCAGCAGGACAAGACCGGGACAGGGGAAGAACCACTTCCATTACGAGCAGTACTTC.

The chain uses TRBV7-2 and TRBJ2-1, with 10 bases that match TRBD2. The V gene end was trimmed by 2 bases and the J gene end by 7 bases; junction bases not matched to a gene: 8. This CDR3 has 16 residues. Germline loops: CDR1 SGHTA, CDR2 FQGNSA. The CDR3 DNA is TGTGCCAGCAGCTTAATCGGGACTAGCGCCCATAATGAGCAGTTCTTC. It codes for CASSLIGTSAHNEQFF.

The chain employs TRBV28 and TRBJ2-5; 11 positions match TRBD2. V lost 1 base, J lost 5 bases, and 3 bases stayed unmatched. Germline-derived CDR1 and CDR2 are MDHEN and SYDVKM. The CDR3 is 15 amino acids. The CDR3 region has the DNA TGTGCCAGCAGTTTATATCGGACTAGCGGGGAGACCCAGTACTTC. Protein sequence: CASSLYRTSGETQYF.

This chain links TRBV28 with TRBJ2-1; TRBD2 matches 7 bases. V gave up 4 bases and J gave up 6 bases; unmatched junction bases: 12. Germline CDR1 is MDHEN and CDR2 is SYDVKM. The CDR3 contains 16 residues. The CDR3 nucleotides read TGTGCCAGCAGTTCCACTAGCTGGGACTATATCAATGAGCAGTTCTTC. Amino acids: CASSSTSWDYINEQFF.

This chain connects TRBV10-3 to TRBJ2-1; TRBD2 matches 13 bases. The CDR3 contains 16 residues. The ends lost 3 bases at V and 10 bases at J; junction bases unmatched: 9. The germline CDR1 and CDR2 sequences are ENHRY and SYGVKD. The chain's CDR3 is CAISDWTSGSVGEQFF. CDR3 nucleotide sequence: TGTGCCATCAGTGATTGGACTAGCGGGAGTGTTGGCGAGCAGTTCTTC.

J is TRBJ2-1 and V is TRBV11-3; D not resolved. CDR3 length equals 17 residues. The V end lost 2 bases, the J end lost 0 bases, and 14 bases lay between the germline ends. Germline CDR1 SGHNT, CDR2 YENEEA. The CDR3, as DNA: TGTGCCAGCAGCTTATACTCGTCTACAAGCTCCTACAATGAGCAGTTCTTC. It translates to CASSLYSSTSSYNEQFF.

The J gene is TRBJ2-5, the V gene TRBV28; D tentatively reads TRBD1 or TRBD2 (7 bases each). Germline CDR1 MDHEN, CDR2 SYDVKM. The V end lost 7 bases, the J end lost 4 bases, and 19 bases lay between the germline ends. CDR3 length: 15 residues. The CDR3 sequence is CASTPPTGRAETQYF. CDR3 nucleotide sequence: TGTGCCAGCACTCCCCCGACAGGGAGGGCAGAGACCCAGTACTTC.

This chain connects TRBV30 to TRBJ1-1, with TRBD1 identical over 8 bases. Germline CDR1 is GTSNPN and CDR2 is SVGIG (reference sequence). J gave up 13 bases and V 0 bases, and 16 bases lay outside the gene matches. The CDR3 runs 15 residues. CDR3: CAWSVKEGRQGPVFF. DNA of the CDR3: TGTGCCTGGAGTGTTAAAGAGGGGAGACAGGGGCCGGTTTTCTTT.

V gene TRBV7-8 combines with J gene TRBJ1-5; no clear D. This CDR3 is 15 amino acids long. From germline, CDR1 is SGHVS and CDR2 FQNEAQ. Trimming took off 4 bases at V and 3 bases at J, with 13 bases between the two ends. The CDR3 nucleotides are TGTGCCAGCAGCTCCCAGGCGCGGCACAATCAGCCCCAGCATTTT. It is translated as CASSSQARHNQPQHF.

The chain carries TRBV6-1 and TRBJ1-1; D remains ambiguous. Per the germline V gene, CDR1 is MNHNS and CDR2 is SASEGT. The CDR3 is 15 residues long. V lost 0 bases, J lost 2 bases, and 10 bases lay in between. The CDR3 reads CASSEAPRDNTEAFF. CDR3 nucleotides: TGTGCCAGCAGTGAAGCCCCTCGAGATAACACTGAAGCTTTCTTT.

This sequence joins TRBV2 and TRBJ2-4; D is possibly TRBD2 (5 bases). The CDR3 has 13 residues. The V end was cut by 7 bases, the J end by 7 bases, with 14 bases between. Germline-derived CDR1 and CDR2 are SNHLY and FYNNEI. CDR3 protein: CASTLEGDNIQYF. The CDR3 bases are TGTGCCAGCACGCTTGAGGGTGATAACATTCAGTACTTC. The complete variable domain, with remaining parts taken from reference TRBV2 and TRBJ2-4, reads EPEVTQTPSHQVTQMGQEVILRCVPISNHLYFYWYRQILGQKVEFLVSFYNNEISEKSEIFDDQFSVERPDGSNFTLKIRSTKLEDSAMYFCASTLEGDNIQYFGAGTRLSVL.

This clone has a handful of counts. At the DNA level, this CDR3 is encoded by other sequences in the same sample as well. V is TRBV18 and J is TRBJ2-2; the D is unclear. Germline CDR1 and CDR2: KGHSH and LQKENI. Trimming pared 6 bases from V and 0 bases from J, leaving 2 bases between. The CDR3 runs to 12 residues. The CDR3 DNA is TGTGCCAGCTCGCCGAACACCGGGGAGCTGTTTTTT. This gives the protein CASSPNTGELFF.

The chain carries TRBV5-1 and TRBJ2-7, with 12 bases lining up with TRBD1. CDR1 SGHRS and CDR2 YFSETQ come from the germline V gene. The CDR3 totals 17 residues. V dropped 0 bases and J dropped 2; count of bases not matched to a gene: 6. CDR3 nucleotides: TGCGCCAGCAGCTTGGCTCGGGACAGGGGGCAAGCCTACGAGCAGTACTTC. The encoded protein is CASSLARDRGQAYEQYF.

The rearrangement links TRBV19 to TRBJ1-5; D is uncertain. The germline V gene has CDR1 LNHDA and CDR2 SQIVND (reference sequence). This CDR3 region has 14 residues. V lost 4 bases to trimming and J lost 3 bases, with 10 bases between them. Written as DNA, the CDR3 is TGTGCCAGTAGTACCAGCTCCGCCAATCAGCCCCAGCATTTT. The encoded protein is CASSTSSANQPQHF. Full variable domain (outside the CDR3, taken from reference TRBV19 and TRBJ1-5): DGGITQSPKYLFRKEGQNVTLSCEQNLNHDAMYWYRQDPGQGLRLIYYSQIVNDFQKGDIAEGYSVSREKKESFPLTVTSAQKNPTAFYLCASSTSSANQPQHFGDGTRLSIL.